The 32 T cell receptor beta chains below come from one sample, sequenced in a study of blood T cells in healthy people across ages. PCR was performed a second time for about 6 to 11 cycles using a sample-barcoded 5' primer and a J-beta primer mix. TCRdb ran MiXCR on the 5' RACE reads and lists one entry per CDR3 protein. Of 800,000 to 950,000 distinct CDR3 sequences in the sample, about 28% are singletons; the top ten hold roughly 10%. These sequences were also reported in another study, on T cells of mothers and their children.

Sequenced sample: blood. These receptor sequences come from a woman between 40 and 50 years old in good health.

The gene calls are TRBV5-4 and TRBJ2-5, with TRBD2 matching over 8 bases. Germline values: CDR1 SGHNT, CDR2 YYREEE (reference sequence). This CDR3 contains 15 residues. After removal of 4 bases from V and 6 bases from J, the junction contained 11 bases not matched to a gene. The CDR3 spells CASSPPSSGRKTQYF. Here the CDR3 DNA reads TGTGCCAGCAGCCCACCCTCTAGCGGGCGAAAGACCCAGTACTTC.

Comment on this clonotype: Germline is not matched at one junction end, which may reflect a read error. This sequence joins TRBV20-1 and TRBJ1-5; no definite D call. CDR3 length: 12 amino acids. Germline V gives CDR1 DFQATT, CDR2 SNEGSKA (reference sequence). CDR3 DNA sequence: TGCAGTACTAGGCATAGCAATCAGCCCCAGCATTTT. This codes for CSTRHSNQPQHF.

In this sample, this clonotype turned up once. The chain couples TRBV20-1 to TRBJ2-7; D is possibly TRBD1 (6 bases). The CDR3 is 12 residues long. Germline V gene data show CDR1 as DFQATT and CDR2 as SNEGSKA (reference sequence). This CDR3 reads CRPTGIEAGQYF. In DNA form, the CDR3 reads TGCAGACCGACAGGAATAGAAGCAGGGCAGTACTTC.

This clonotype has only a few counts. The genes are TRBV28 and TRBJ2-7, with 10 nucleotides matching TRBD1. The CDR3 is 16 amino acids. The ends lost 8 bases at V and 2 bases at J; junction bases unmatched: 12. The germline V gene encodes CDR1 MDHEN and CDR2 SYDVKM. The CDR3 loop reads CASSTPGQGNPYEQYF. CDR3 in DNA: TGTGCCAGCTCGACCCCGGGACAGGGGAATCCCTACGAGCAGTACTTC.

This clonotype has just a few counts. The chain recombines TRBV5-1 with TRBJ1-6; the match to TRBD1 covers 9 bases. Unmatched junction bases numbered 3, after V lost 4 bases and J lost 1 base. Germline V gene sequence: CDR1 SGHRS, CDR2 YFSETQ. This CDR3 contains 16 residues. The CDR3 spells CASSLGQGSYNSPLHF. The CDR3 bases are TGCGCCAGCAGCCTAGGACAGGGGTCCTATAATTCACCCCTCCACTTT.

The J gene is TRBJ1-3, the V gene TRBV2, with D possibly TRBD1 on 6 matching bases. Germline V gives CDR1 SNHLY, CDR2 FYNNEI. CDR3 length: 13 amino acids. V was pared by 6 bases and J by 11 bases, with 17 bases between. The CDR3: CASRDSQRNAIYF. The CDR3, as DNA: TGTGCCAGCAGGGACAGCCAAAGGAACGCCATATATTTT.

This clonotype was counted only a few times. This chain connects TRBV2 to TRBJ2-3, with D perhaps assigned TRBD1 or TRBD2 (6 bases each). V shed 5 bases and J shed 4 bases, with 16 bases lying between them. The CDR3 is made up of 15 amino acids. Germline V gene data show CDR1 as SNHLY and CDR2 as FYNNEI. Here the CDR3 reads CASSLGGRGPDTQYF. The CDR3 nucleotides are TGTGCCAGCAGTTTGGGAGGTCGGGGGCCAGATACGCAGTATTTT.

This clonotype has ten or more counts. V usage is TRBV9 and J usage is TRBJ1-2; D unresolved. V was clipped by 0 bases and J by 6 bases, with 9 bases between them. Looked up from germline, CDR1 is SGDLS and CDR2 is YYNGEE. This CDR3 region has 13 residues. The CDR3, as DNA: TGTGCCAGCAGCGTAGGAGTCGGAGATGGCTACACCTTC. Translated, it gives CASSVGVGDGYTF.

The chain is built from TRBV3-1 and TRBJ2-1; no definite D call. The CDR3 has 16 residues. CDR1 and CDR2 from the germline V gene are LGHDT and YNNKEL (reference sequence). Trimming cost V 3 bases and J 0 bases, with 12 bases left between them. The CDR3 region has the DNA TGTGCCAGCAGCCAGGAAGCTCAGAGCTCCTACAATGAGCAGTTCTTC. Its translation: CASSQEAQSSYNEQFF.

This clonotype was found many times. V usage is TRBV4-3 and J usage is TRBJ1-2; perhaps TRBD1 as D (5 bases). The V gene's germline CDR1 is LGHNA and CDR2 YSLEER. This CDR3 has 16 residues. The V gene lost 4 bases and the J gene lost 7 bases, with 22 bases spanning the gap. The CDR3 DNA is TGCGCCAGCAGCCGGGTAAACAGGAAAAGTACCCCTGGCTACACCTTC. Amino acids: CASSRVNRKSTPGYTF.

Concerning this clonotype itself: A much larger clone lies one base from this, so it may be a read error. J is TRBJ2-7 and V is TRBV20-1; 8 bases match TRBD2. CDR1 and CDR2 (germline): DFQATT, SNEGSKA (reference sequence). The CDR3 consists of 15 residues. V trimming: 6 bases; J trimming: 7 bases; junction bases outside the gene matches: 17. The CDR3 protein is CSASPGGGLYNEQYF. The CDR3 DNA follows: TGCAGTGCCTCCCCGGGGGGGGGACTCTACAATGAGCAGTACTTC.

The rearrangement uses TRBV4-3 and TRBJ2-7; 7 nucleotides align to TRBD2. V gave up 1 base and J gave up 3 bases; unmatched junction bases: 9. The CDR3 extends over 16 amino acids. Germline CDR1 LGHNA, CDR2 YSLEER. The CDR3 spells CASSQVFSGGDYEQYF. The CDR3 DNA reads as TGCGCCAGCAGCCAAGTGTTCTCGGGGGGAGACTACGAGCAGTACTTC.

As regards this clonotype: A much larger clone lies one base from this, so it may be a read error. The conserved phenylalanine or tryptophan is not found at the CDR3 terminus, so this likely reflects a read error. The chain combines TRBV28 with TRBJ2-7; possibly TRBD1 for D (6 bases). Deletions cut 7 bases from V and 2 bases from J, with 12 bases between. The CDR3 is made up of 13 amino acids. Germline loops: CDR1 MDHEN, CDR2 SYDVKM. The CDR3 DNA sequence: TGTGCCAGCACCCCACAGGGAACCTACGAGCAGTACTGC. This translates into CASTPQGTYEQYC.

The V call is TRBV29-1, the J call TRBJ2-7, with 7 bases identical to TRBD1. Germline V lookup: CDR1 SQVTM, CDR2 ANQGSEA. The CDR3 consists of 14 residues. J gave up 0 bases and V 7 bases, and 9 bases lay outside the gene matches. This CDR3 is CSATGQEASYEQYF. CDR3 bases: TGCAGCGCTACCGGACAGGAGGCCTCCTACGAGCAGTACTTC.

There are a few counts of this clonotype. The chain carries TRBV20-1 and TRBJ1-2; D possibly corresponds to TRBD1 (6 bases). Per the germline V gene, CDR1 is DFQATT and CDR2 is SNEGSKA (reference sequence). V was clipped by 0 bases and J by 1 base, with 6 bases between them. This CDR3 has 13 residues. The CDR3 protein is CSAREDSNYGYTF. CDR3 in DNA: TGCAGTGCTAGAGAGGACAGTAACTATGGCTACACCTTC.

The rearrangement joins TRBV9 to TRBJ1-1; maybe TRBD1 (5 bases). Germline CDR1 is SGDLS and CDR2 is YYNGEE. This CDR3 has 15 amino acids. Trimming took 4 bases from V and 4 from J, leaving 17 bases between them. The CDR3 reads CASSPRGGVTTEAFF. CDR3 nucleotides: TGTGCCAGCAGCCCCCGTGGGGGGGTGACCACTGAAGCTTTCTTT.

About this clonotype: At one end the junction does not follow the germline gene, possibly because of a read error. The chain joins TRBV20-1 to TRBJ2-3, with unresolved D. Germline V gene data show CDR1 as DFQATT and CDR2 as SNEGSKA (reference sequence). The CDR3 spans 15 residues. For the CDR3, the DNA is TGCAGTGGTTTATGGGCTAGTAGATTAACAGATGCGCAGTATTTT. As protein: CSGLWASRLTDAQYF.

This clonotype came up many times. V gene TRBV6-5 combines with J gene TRBJ1-3; no clear D gene. This CDR3 region has 13 residues. V lost 7 bases and J 4 bases, leaving 11 bases between the germline ends. Germline V gene data show CDR1 as MNHEY and CDR2 as SVGAGI. DNA of the CDR3: TGTGCCAGCACCCGCAACGGAGGAAACACCATATATTTT. Protein: CASTRNGGNTIYF.

As for this clonotype: One base away lies a much larger clone, so this may be a sequencing read error. V gene TRBV7-9 combines with J gene TRBJ2-4; D gene uncertain. The J call may be wrong; the DNA end is better matched by TRBJ2-7. CDR1 is SEHNR and CDR2 is FQNEAQ in the germline V gene (reference sequence). This CDR3 spans 13 amino acids. CDR3 protein: CASSPSRDSEQYF. In DNA form, the CDR3 reads TGTGCCAGCAGCCCAAGCAGAGACTCCGAGCAGTACTTC.

This clonotype was observed once. V is TRBV5-1 and J is TRBJ2-7; D is possibly TRBD1 (6 bases). Trimming removed 5 bases at V and 2 bases at J, with 14 bases between. The CDR3 has 14 residues. Germline V gives CDR1 SGHRS, CDR2 YFSETQ. This CDR3 reads CASRAGQTAYEQYF. Written as DNA, the CDR3 is TGCGCCAGCAGGGCCGGACAGACAGCCTACGAGCAGTACTTC.

As concerns this clonotype: One junction end does not reproduce the germline sequence, and a read error may be involved. The CDR3 reads CVSSLTTTSGSHNEQYF. The CDR3 DNA follows: TGTGTCAGCAGCTTAACGACGACTAGCGGGTCCCACAATGAGCAGTACTTC. The rearrangement joins TRBV7-3 to TRBJ2-7; TRBD2 matches at 10 bases. The CDR3 consists of 17 residues. CDR1 and CDR2 from the germline V gene are SGHTA and FQGTGA.

The genes are TRBV4-1 and TRBJ2-2, with 9 bases lining up with TRBD2. The germline V gene has CDR1 MGHRA and CDR2 YSYEKL. The CDR3 covers 20 residues. The V segment lost 0 bases and the J segment 1 base; nucleotides outside the gene matches: 12. CDR3 region: CASSQEASIERGVNTGELFF. The CDR3 bases are TGCGCCAGCAGCCAAGAAGCGAGTATCGAGCGGGGGGTGAACACCGGGGAGCTGTTTTTT.

CDR3 coding DNA: TGTGCCAGCAGCGCAACTAACAGGGGTAACTATGGCTACACCTTC. Protein product: CASSATNRGNYGYTF. The rearrangement uses TRBV9 and TRBJ1-2; TRBD1 aligns across 7 bases. The germline gives CDR1 SGDLS, CDR2 YYNGEE. The CDR3 has 15 residues. V was clipped by 3 bases and J by 1 base; unmatched bases: 6.

This clonotype was observed a single time. It is likely a read error, because the conserved phenylalanine at the end of the CDR3 is missing. The rearrangement joins TRBV7-2 to TRBJ1-1; 7 positions agree with TRBD1. After removal of 5 bases from V and 1 base from J, the junction contained 4 bases not matched to a gene. The germline V gene encodes CDR1 SGHTA and CDR2 FQGNSA. The CDR3 is 14 amino acids. CDR3 DNA sequence: TGTGCCAGCAGCCTAGGGGGCTCGAACACTGAAGCTTTCTGT. Amino acids: CASSLGGSNTEAFC.

The CDR3 sequence is CASSSSLYNEQYF. The CDR3 DNA sequence: TGTGCCAGCAGTTCTTCACTCTACAATGAGCAGTACTTC. The chain couples TRBV27 to TRBJ2-1; D gene unclear. TRBJ2-7 matches the DNA end more closely, so the J call is doubtful. CDR3 size: 13 residues. The germline V gene has CDR1 MNHEY and CDR2 SMNVEV (reference sequence).

For this clonotype: Given a much more abundant clone one base away, this may be a read error. The chain is built from TRBV20-1 and TRBJ2-1, with unresolved D. This CDR3 spans 15 amino acids. Germline values: CDR1 DFQATT, CDR2 SNEGSKA (reference sequence). Trimming left V 0 bases short and J 13 bases short, with 22 bases between. As DNA, the CDR3 is TGCAGTGCTAGAGAGTTTGTTACACTGGCAGAGACCCAGTTCTTC. It specifies CSAREFVTLAETQFF.

This chain uses TRBV28 with TRBJ2-4; D remains unclear. The J call may not be correct, given that the DNA end is closer to TRBJ2-7. CDR3 length: 14 amino acids. Looked up from germline, CDR1 is MDHEN and CDR2 is SYDVKM. CDR3 in amino acids: CASSLGRTLGEQYF. As DNA, the CDR3 is TGTGCCAGCAGCTTAGGACGGACCCTAGGCGAGCAGTACTTC.

The V call is TRBV28, the J call TRBJ1-3; D uncertain. Trimming took 6 bases from V and 2 from J, leaving 11 bases between them. Per the germline V gene, CDR1 is MDHEN and CDR2 is SYDVKM. The CDR3 is made up of 14 amino acids. As DNA, the CDR3 is TGTGCCAGCAGCCCCCGAAGTGCTGGAAACACCATATATTTT. Its translation is CASSPRSAGNTIYF.

This clonotype has a handful of counts. The rearrangement uses TRBV4-3 and TRBJ1-2; D remains unclear. V shed 0 bases and J shed 1 base, with 12 bases lying between them. The CDR3 spans 16 residues. From germline, CDR1 is LGHNA and CDR2 YSLEER. CDR3 region: CASSQDKGGDNYGYTF. The CDR3 nucleotides read TGCGCCAGCAGCCAAGATAAAGGAGGAGATAACTATGGCTACACCTTC.

The chain links TRBV25-1 to TRBJ2-7; 12 bases agree with TRBD1. Germline loops: CDR1 MGHDK, CDR2 SYGVNS. After removal of 2 bases from V and 1 base from J, the junction contained 15 bases not matched to a gene. This CDR3 region has 20 residues. The CDR3 bases are TGTGCCAGCAGTGAAAACGCCGGGACAGGGGGCGCGTCGATGTCCTACGAGCAGTACTTC. Translating gives CASSENAGTGGASMSYEQYF.

This clonotype was picked up one time. The junction departs from the called germline gene at one end, perhaps through a read error. The V and J genes are TRBV20-1 and TRBJ1-3; 12 bases are shared with TRBD1. CDR3 size: 16 residues. Germline CDR1 and CDR2: DFQATT and SNEGSKA (reference sequence). The CDR3 reads CSARGDRGQDGNTRYF. For the CDR3, the DNA is TGCAGTGCTAGAGGGGACAGGGGGCAGGATGGAAACACCAGATATTTT.

This clonotype was counted between two and nine times. The V gene is TRBV6-5, the J gene TRBJ1-4; TRBD1 is a possible D gene (5 bases). Looked up from germline, CDR1 is MNHEY and CDR2 is SVGAGI. Trimming stripped 3 bases from V and 7 bases from J, with 15 bases between. The CDR3 contains 15 residues. CDR3 amino acids: CASSYTGARGEKLFF. The DNA of the CDR3 is TGTGCCAGCAGTTATACCGGGGCGCGGGGTGAAAAACTGTTTTTT.